This T cell receptor (beta chain) was found in a study of cytotoxic CD8 clonotypes in ibrutinib-treated CLL. Study details: Investigators reported about 24 partial and 2 complete responses; after median roughly 65 months, approximately 15 patients remained remitted and some 12 progressed. Samples yielded averages of 200,000 to 300,000 productive templates and 75,000 to 95,000 productive rearrangements. The taking of response samples occurred after a median roughly 11 months of treatment, with a range of 6 to 36.

This CDR3 contains 16 residues. Germline loops: CDR1 KGHSH, CDR2 LQKENI. Trimming left V 6 bases short and J 4 bases short, with 21 bases between. The planned depth of sequencing spanned 1 in 200,000 to 1 in 1 million T cells. TCRdb's copy holds only in-frame clones and misses some; the assay was immunoSEQ multiplex PCR. The data hold 190,000 or so clones, with about 72% observed a single time. The origin of this receptor is a human donor with chronic lymphocytic leukemia. The chain has TRBV18 and TRBJ2-5; D is perhaps TRBD2 (5 bases). Specimen: PBMCs, collected after 24 months of ibrutinib treatment. The CDR3, as DNA: TGTGCCAGCTCGCCCAGGACTGCTACTATTGGAGAGACCCAGTACTTC. Its protein product is CASSPRTATIGETQYF.